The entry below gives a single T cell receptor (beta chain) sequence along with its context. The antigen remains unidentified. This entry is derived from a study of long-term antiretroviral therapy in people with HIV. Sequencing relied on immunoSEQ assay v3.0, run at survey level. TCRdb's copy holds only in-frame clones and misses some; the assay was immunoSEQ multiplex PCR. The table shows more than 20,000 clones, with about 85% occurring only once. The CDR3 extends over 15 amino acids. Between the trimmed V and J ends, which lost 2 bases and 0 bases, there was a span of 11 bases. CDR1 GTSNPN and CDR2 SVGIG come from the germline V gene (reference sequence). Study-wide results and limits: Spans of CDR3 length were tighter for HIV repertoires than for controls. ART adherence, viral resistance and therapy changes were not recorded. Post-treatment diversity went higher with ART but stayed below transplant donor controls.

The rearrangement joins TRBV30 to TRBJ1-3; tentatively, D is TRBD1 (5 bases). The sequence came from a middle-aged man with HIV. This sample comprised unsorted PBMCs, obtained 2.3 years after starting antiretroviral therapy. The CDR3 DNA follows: TGTGCCTGGAGTCGTTTGGGGGTCTCTGGAAACACCATATATTTT. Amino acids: CAWSRLGVSGNTIYF.